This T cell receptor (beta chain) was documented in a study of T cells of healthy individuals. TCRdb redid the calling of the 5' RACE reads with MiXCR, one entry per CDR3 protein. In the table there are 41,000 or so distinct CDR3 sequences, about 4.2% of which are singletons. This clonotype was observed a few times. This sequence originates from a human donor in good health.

The CDR3 bases are TGTGCCAGCGGTGGGCTAGCGAGACACAATGAGCAGTTCTTC. It translates to CASGGLARHNEQFF. This chain joins TRBV19 and TRBJ2-1, with D possibly being TRBD2 (6 bases). Germline assignment: CDR1 LNHDA and CDR2 SQIVND (reference sequence). The V and J ends lost 9 bases and 5 bases respectively, with 17 bases between them. The CDR3 has 14 residues.